The next 18 T cell receptor delta chains were all read from a single sample in a study of gamma-delta T cells after stem cell transplantation. TCRdb re-called the RT-PCR reads with CATT. The repertoire consists of roughly 540 delta-chain clones, with around 40% occurring once and the leading ten covering just over 70%. Sample: gamma-delta T cells. These receptors all stem from a human donor. It is not recorded whose cells these are; they may come from a transplant donor.

On this clone: Possible read error: a much larger clone is one base away. This same CDR3 is encoded by further DNA sequences in the sample. The rearrangement links TRDV2 to TRDJ1; perhaps TRDD3 as D (5 bases). Germline V gene lookup returns CDR1 GEAIGNYY and CDR2 EKD. The CDR3 sequence is 17 residues long. With 5 bases removed from V and 0 bases from J, the gap between germline ends came to 21 bases. This CDR3 is CACAGPGKIPYTDKLIF. CDR3 coding DNA: TGTGCCTGTGCTGGACCGGGGAAGATCCCGTACACCGATAAACTCATCTTT.

V usage is TRDV1 and J usage is TRDJ2, with 10 bases lining up with TRDD3. The CDR3 covers 22 residues. V dropped 1 base and J dropped 0; count of bases not matched to a gene: 17. Germline V lookup: CDR1 TSWWSYY, CDR2 QGS. This CDR3 reads CALGERPYWGISHLTLTAQLFF. The CDR3 DNA reads as TGTGCTCTTGGGGAACGGCCCTACTGGGGGATTAGTCACCTTACTTTGACAGCACAACTCTTCTTT.

This clone qualifies as hyperexpanded. Other DNA sequences from this sample encode an identical CDR3 as well. The rearrangement joins TRDV3 to TRDJ1; tentative D call: TRDD3 (9 bases). Looked up from germline, CDR1 is TVYSNPD and CDR2 is GDNSRS (reference sequence). There are 21 residues in the CDR3. V gave up 4 bases and J gave up 0 bases, with 36 bases separating them. CDR3 sequence: CASVYLPKPDWGTVYTDKLIF. Written as DNA, the CDR3 is TGTGCCTCTGTCTACCTTCCTAAACCGGACTGGGGGACCGTGTACACCGATAAACTCATCTTT.

As to this clone: A much more abundant neighbour one base away suggests this may be a read error. This chain uses TRDV1 with TRDJ1; 13 bases fit TRDD3. The length of the CDR3 is 23 residues. Germline CDR1 is TSWWSYY and CDR2 is QGS. Germline trimming cut 4 bases from V and 0 bases from J; bases unmatched to any gene: 23. CDR3 protein: CALGGTTSCQYWGIRFYTDKLIF. The CDR3 nucleotides read TGTGCTCTTGGGGGAACAACTTCCTGCCAGTACTGGGGGATACGCTTTTACACCGATAAACTCATCTTT.

This clone was picked up a small number of times. Since a much larger clone is just one base distant, this may be a read error. The sample contains more than one DNA sequence encoding this CDR3. V gene TRDV1 combines with J gene TRDJ1, with D possibly TRDD3 on 6 matching bases. The CDR3 has 20 residues. Germline CDR1 and CDR2: TSWWSYY and QGS. CDR3 loop: CALGELWTLFLAGVSDKLIF. For the CDR3, the DNA is TGTGCTCTTGGGGAACTGTGGACCCTTTTTTTGGCTGGGGTCTCCGATAAGCTCATCTTT.

As for this clone: Possible read error: a much larger clone is one base away. The same CDR3 arises from other DNA sequences in this sample as well. This chain connects TRDV1 to TRDJ1, with TRDD3 matching 13 bases. V was clipped by 4 bases and J by 0 bases; unmatched bases: 23. The CDR3 has 23 amino acids. The germline CDR1 and CDR2 sequences are TSWWSYY and QGS. The CDR3 reads CALGGTTSYQYWGIRFYTDKLIF. The CDR3 DNA is TGTGCTCTTGGGGGAACCACTTCCTACCAGTACTGGGGGATACGCTTTTACACCGATAAACTCATCTTT.

The chain has TRDV2 and TRDJ1; 12 nucleotides line up with TRDD3. The CDR3 loop spans 15 amino acids. The V and J ends lost 1 base and 4 bases, in that order; junction bases with no gene match: 3. Looked up from germline, CDR1 is GEAIGNYY and CDR2 is EKD. CDR3 bases: TGTGCCTGTGACACTCTGGGGGATACGGACGATAAACTCATCTTT. Encoded protein: CACDTLGDTDDKLIF.

Concerning this clone: A much larger clone differs by one base, so this may be a read error. The V gene is TRDV1, the J gene TRDJ1; 11 bases are shared with TRDD3. Trimming cost V 0 bases and J 0 bases; bases outside gene matches: 15. CDR1 and CDR2 from the germline V gene are TSWWSYY and QGS. There are 21 residues in the CDR3. The CDR3 bases are TGTGCTCTTGGGGAACTAGTCCTCAACTGGGGGATAAAGCTGTACACCGATAAACTCATCTTT. It translates to CALGELVLNWGIKLYTDKLIF.

This clone occurred once. This chain connects TRDV2 to TRDJ1, with TRDD3 matching over 9 bases. V was clipped by 0 bases and J by 0 bases; unmatched bases: 13. The CDR3 has 19 amino acids. Looked up from germline, CDR1 is GEAIGNYY and CDR2 is EKD. As DNA, the CDR3 is TGTGCCTGTGACACCCTCTCGGGGCTGGGGGATCCCTACACCGATAAACTCATCTTT. This gives the protein CACDTLSGLGDPYTDKLIF.

This clone was counted between two and nine times. This sequence is one base from a far larger clone and is likely a read error. The CDR3 sequence is CAFETPIFHADKLIF. CDR3 DNA sequence: TGTGCCTTTGAGACCCCTATATTCCACGCCGATAAACTCATCTTT. The chain uses TRDV3 and TRDJ1; D unresolved. Trimming removed 2 bases from V and 3 bases from J, with 19 bases in between. Germline values: CDR1 TVYSNPD, CDR2 GDNSRS (reference sequence). The CDR3 totals 15 residues.

V is TRDV1 and J is TRDJ1; 9 bases match TRDD3. Unmatched junction bases numbered 19, after V lost 5 bases and J lost 3 bases. This CDR3 is built from 19 residues. Germline values: CDR1 TSWWSYY, CDR2 QGS. CDR3: CALGRGLVLGDPLADKLIF. The CDR3 DNA reads as TGTGCTCTTGGGCGTGGTCTCGTACTGGGGGACCCCTTGGCCGATAAACTCATCTTT.

This clone was counted once. A read error may explain this, as a much larger clone is one base away. This sample includes further DNA sequences coding for the same CDR3. The rearrangement links TRDV3 to TRDJ1; possibly TRDD3 for D (5 bases). The CDR3 is 17 residues long. Trimming pared 3 bases from V and 10 bases from J, leaving 33 bases between. Germline V gives CDR1 TVYSNPD, CDR2 GDNSRS (reference sequence). CDR3 protein: CAFPGLGGREDEDGLIF. The CDR3 nucleotides are TGTGCCTTCCCAGGCCTGGGTGGACGTGAGGACGAGGACGGACTCATCTTT. Complete variable domain (other parts from reference TRDV3 and TRDJ1): CDKVTQSSPDQTVASGSEVVLLCTYDTVYSNPDLFWYRIRPDYSFQFVFYGDNSRSEGADFTQGRFSVKHILTQKAFHLVISPVRTEDSATYYCAFPGLGGREDEDGLIFGKGTRVTVEP.

On this clone: A read error is the likely source, as a far larger clone sits one nucleotide away. Different DNA sequences within this sample yield the same CDR3. In DNA form, the CDR3 reads TGTGCTCTCGGGGAAGCCTCCTTCCTGCTGACTTACTGGGGCCCTCCGGGTAAACTCATCTTT. This encodes CALGEASFLLTYWGPPGKLIF. V gene TRDV1 combines with J gene TRDJ1; either TRDD2 or TRDD3 may supply D (7 bases each). Germline assignment: CDR1 TSWWSYY and CDR2 QGS. This CDR3 comprises 21 residues.

Details on this clone: A far larger clone is a single base away, which makes a read error likely. Other DNA sequences of this sample code for an identical CDR3. This sequence joins TRDV1 and TRDJ1; D is ambiguous. The CDR3 has 15 residues. V shed 6 bases and J shed 2 bases, with 16 bases lying between them. CDR1 is TSWWSYY, CDR2 QGS, per germline. The CDR3 here is CALGASTFPTDKLIF. The CDR3 DNA follows: TGTGCTCTTGGAGCCAGTACGTTCCCTACCGATAAACTCATCTTT.

This clone was observed a few times. A read error is likely here: a far larger clone is one base away. The rearrangement links TRDV2 to TRDJ3, with 7 bases that match TRDD3. This CDR3 has 25 amino acids. Germline CDR1 reads GEAIGNYY; CDR2 reads EKD. V lost 0 bases and J lost 1; bases outside the gene matches: 26. This chain's CDR3 is CACDTVGGWGTPLRLSSWDTRQMFF. CDR3 nucleotide sequence: TGTGCCTGTGACACCGTGGGTGGATGGGGGACCCCGCTTCGTTTATCGTCCTGGGACACCCGACAGATGTTTTTC.

A few counts support this clone. With only one base between it and a far larger clone, this is likely a read error. Other DNA sequences in the same sample also yield this CDR3. The CDR3 bases are TGTGCCTTTGAGACCCCTATATCCCACGCTGATAAACTCATCTTT. This sequence encodes CAFETPISHADKLIF. The V and J genes are TRDV3 and TRDJ1; the D is unclear. Looked up from germline, CDR1 is TVYSNPD and CDR2 is GDNSRS (reference sequence). The CDR3 length is 15 residues. Trimming stripped 2 bases from V and 5 bases from J, with 21 bases between.

This clone was observed a single time. The rearrangement uses TRDV1 and TRDJ1, with TRDD3 matching 12 bases. The ends lost 0 bases at V and 1 base at J; junction bases unmatched: 18. The CDR3 consists of 22 residues. CDR1 and CDR2 (germline): TSWWSYY, QGS. The CDR3 nucleotides read TGTGCTCTTGGGGAACTAGGGTTTCCTAACTGGGGGATACTGTATTCCACCGATAAACTCATCTTT. This translates into CALGELGFPNWGILYSTDKLIF.

On this clone itself: With a much larger clone just one base away, this may be a read error. Other DNA sequences in the same sample also yield this CDR3. The chain employs TRDV1 and TRDJ1; D may correspond to TRDD2 or TRDD3 (7 bases each). Per the germline V gene, CDR1 is TSWWSYY and CDR2 is QGS. This CDR3 comprises 19 residues. This chain's CDR3 is CALGPSFLLWGASTDKLIF. CDR3 bases: TGTGCCCTTGGGCCATCCTTCCTTCTCTGGGGGGCCTCGACCGATAAACTCATCTTT.